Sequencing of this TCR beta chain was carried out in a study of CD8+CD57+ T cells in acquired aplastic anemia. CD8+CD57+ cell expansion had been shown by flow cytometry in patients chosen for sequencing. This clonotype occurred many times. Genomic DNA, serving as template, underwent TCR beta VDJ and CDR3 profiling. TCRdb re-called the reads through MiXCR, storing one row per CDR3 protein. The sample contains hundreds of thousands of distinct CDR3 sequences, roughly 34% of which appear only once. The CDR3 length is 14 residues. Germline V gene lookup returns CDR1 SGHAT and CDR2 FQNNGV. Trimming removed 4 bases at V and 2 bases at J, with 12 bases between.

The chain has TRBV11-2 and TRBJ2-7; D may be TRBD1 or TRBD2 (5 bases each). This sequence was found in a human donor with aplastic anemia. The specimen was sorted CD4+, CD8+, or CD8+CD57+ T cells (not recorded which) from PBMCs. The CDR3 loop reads CASSWVGRTYEQYF. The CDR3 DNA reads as TGTGCCAGCAGCTGGGTGGGACGGACCTACGAGCAGTACTTC.